Here is one TCR beta chain with its context. This clone was found a few times. Its target antigen remains unknown. No per-base quality is available; no much larger clone lies one base away. These data come from a study of follicular helper T cells after annual influenza vaccination (dated by TCRdb to about 2017). Concerning the study at large: After each seasonal influenza vaccination, blood was collected on days 0, 7 and 28. To look at recall of cTfh clones, some subjects were tracked through successive annual vaccinations covering the 2013-2014, 2014-2015 and 2015-2016 seasons. One week after vaccination, a second recruited cohort of 12 to 13 subjects (Table S1) displayed a similar ICOS+CD38+ cTfh response. Multi-year samples were available from six subjects, with four subjects covering two vaccination seasons and two subjects covering three seasons. The 2013-2014 samples were cryopreserved, while the 2015 samples were processed right after collection.

The paper's findings and limits, for the study overall: Only roughly 8.5-20% of analyzed cells yielded productive TCRB sequences, so sampling of rare clonotypes was not possible. A recurrent oligoclonal ICOS+CD38+ cTfh response containing tetramer and AIM influenza-specific clonotypes was recalled by successive annual vaccinations. Day 7 ICOS+CD38+ clones were most often found later in ICOS-CD38- cTfh, suggesting that subset may serve as a memory reservoir. ICOS+CD38+ cTfh clonality correlated with the frequency of that population, and its change correlated with the change in circulating plasmablast frequency.

The method was the immunoSEQ multiplex PCR assay. Adaptive Biotechnologies handled the TCRB amplification, library preparation, sequencing and preliminary bioinformatics at Survey level resolution. For TCRB sequencing, genomic DNA from sorted cTfh populations was amplified by multiplex PCR. In the original analysis: Clonality was calculated in R as 1 minus normalized Shannon entropy, and the Gini index was calculated with the R package ineq. To get the overlap score, the summed counts of shared sequences were divided by the total counts of all sequences in both of the compared samples. Significance of shared clonotypes was assessed by Fisher's exact test, with a theoretical repertoire of 10^7 TCRB sequences assumed. As stored in TCRdb, this immuneACCESS dataset retains in-frame rearrangements with V and J assigned. A fraction of the clones does not appear; measured against another copy, unresolved V genes explain less than half of the discrepancy, and the remainder lacks a known reason. V and J calls and clone size are as listed in that table; D and trimming were resolved from the DNA. The sample table holds about 10,000 clones, of which about 84% were seen once. The leading ten clones occupy 3% to 4.5% of the sample.

What the time point label conveys for this sample: 2015-2016 season, pre-vaccination. Adults received seasonal inactivated influenza vaccine (Fluvarix), and TCRB sequencing tracked sorted blood CD4 subsets before and after vaccination. Subjects were considered eligible if community-dwelling and if influenza vaccine had not been received in the prior 6 months. Exclusions included influenza vaccine contraindications, substance abuse, HIV/AIDS, active malignancy, immunomodulatory medication and active illness such as respiratory infection. At each time point, somewhere between about 40 and 100 mL of blood was taken. Non-naive CD4+CXCR5+PD-1+ cells were defined as circulating Tfh and were sorted into two fractions, ICOS+CD38+ and ICOS-CD38-. Either Ficoll-Paque PLUS or SepMate separation was used to isolate PBMC. Before DNA was extracted, the cell subsets were sorted from PBMC using a BD FACS Aria. Including cysteine and phenylalanine, the CDR3 has 15 amino acids. Just CDR3 DNA is preserved here, 45 bases in frame from base 1. V and J lose 0 bases and 5 bases, and a span of 17 bases separates them. Based on the germline V gene (reference sequence), the CDR1 and CDR2 sequences are GTSNPN and SVGIG.

This clonotype originated in an adult who received the influenza vaccine. Sequencing was performed on CXCR5+ CD38- circulating T follicular helper cells from blood, taken on the day of influenza vaccination. This specimen's cell subset or site label, interpreted: circulating Tfh, non-naive CD4+CXCR5+PD-1+ (ICOS+CD38+ or ICOS-CD38-). The sequence joins TRBV30 to TRBJ2-7, and possibly TRBD1, on 5 matching bases. The sequenced DNA is TGTGCCTGGAGTGTGGCAGGGAATTATGCGGACGAGCAGTACTTC. This yields the protein CAWSVAGNYADEQYF.